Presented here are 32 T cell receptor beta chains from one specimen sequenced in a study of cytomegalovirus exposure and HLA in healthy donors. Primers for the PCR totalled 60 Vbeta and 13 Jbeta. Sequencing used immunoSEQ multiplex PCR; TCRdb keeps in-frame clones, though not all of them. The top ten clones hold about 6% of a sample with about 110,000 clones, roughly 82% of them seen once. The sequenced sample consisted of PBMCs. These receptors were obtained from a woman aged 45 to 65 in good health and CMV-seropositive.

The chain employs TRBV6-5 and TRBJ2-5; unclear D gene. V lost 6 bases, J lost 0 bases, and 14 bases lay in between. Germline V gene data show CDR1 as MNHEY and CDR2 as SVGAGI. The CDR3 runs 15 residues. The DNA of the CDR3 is TGTGCCAGCAGCCGAGAGCCTGTGTACCAAGAGACCCAGTACTTC. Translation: CASSREPVYQETQYF.

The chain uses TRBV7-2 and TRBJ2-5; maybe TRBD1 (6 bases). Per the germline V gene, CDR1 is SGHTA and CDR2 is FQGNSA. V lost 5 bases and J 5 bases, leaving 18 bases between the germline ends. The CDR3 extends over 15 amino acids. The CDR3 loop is CASSRNIYRVETQYF. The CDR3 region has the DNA TGTGCCAGCAGCCGCAACATCTACAGGGTTGAGACCCAGTACTTC.

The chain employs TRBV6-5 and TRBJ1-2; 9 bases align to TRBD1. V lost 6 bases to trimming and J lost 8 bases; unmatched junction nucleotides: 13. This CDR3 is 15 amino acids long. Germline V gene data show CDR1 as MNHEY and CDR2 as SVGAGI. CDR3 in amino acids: CASRVLQGAKRGYTF. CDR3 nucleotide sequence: TGTGCCAGCAGAGTTTTACAGGGGGCGAAAAGGGGCTACACCTTC.

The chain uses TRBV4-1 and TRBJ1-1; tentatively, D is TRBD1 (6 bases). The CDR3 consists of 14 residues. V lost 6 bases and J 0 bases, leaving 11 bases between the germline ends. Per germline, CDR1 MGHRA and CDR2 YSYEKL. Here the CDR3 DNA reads TGCGCCAGCAGGCCCACAGGGTTGAACACTGAAGCTTTCTTT. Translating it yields CASRPTGLNTEAFF.

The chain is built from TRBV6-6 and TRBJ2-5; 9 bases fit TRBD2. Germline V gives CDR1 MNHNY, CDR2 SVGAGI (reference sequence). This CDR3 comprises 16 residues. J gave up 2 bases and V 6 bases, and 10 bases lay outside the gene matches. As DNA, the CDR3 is TGTGCCAGCAGCCGTCCGACTAGCGGACTTCAAGAGACCCAGTACTTC. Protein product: CASSRPTSGLQETQYF.

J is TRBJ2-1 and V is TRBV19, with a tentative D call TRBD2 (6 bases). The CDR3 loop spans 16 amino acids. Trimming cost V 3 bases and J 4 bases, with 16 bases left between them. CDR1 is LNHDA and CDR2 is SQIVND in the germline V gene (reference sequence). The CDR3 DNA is TGTGCCAGTAGTATCACGTCGACGGGGGTATACAATGAGCAGTTCTTC. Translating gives CASSITSTGVYNEQFF.

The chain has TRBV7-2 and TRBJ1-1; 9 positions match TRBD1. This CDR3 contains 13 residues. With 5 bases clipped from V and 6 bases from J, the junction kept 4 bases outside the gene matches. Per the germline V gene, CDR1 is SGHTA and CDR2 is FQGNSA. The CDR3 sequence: CASSRDRDSEAFF. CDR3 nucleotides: TGTGCCAGCAGCCGGGACAGGGACTCTGAAGCTTTCTTT.

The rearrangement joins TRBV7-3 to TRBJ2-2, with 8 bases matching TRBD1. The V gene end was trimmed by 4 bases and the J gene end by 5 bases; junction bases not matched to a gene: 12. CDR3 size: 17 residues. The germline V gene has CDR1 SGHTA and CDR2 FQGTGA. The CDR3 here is CASSSPRQGARTGELFF. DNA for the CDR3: TGTGCCAGCAGCTCCCCCAGGCAGGGGGCTAGGACCGGGGAGCTGTTTTTT.

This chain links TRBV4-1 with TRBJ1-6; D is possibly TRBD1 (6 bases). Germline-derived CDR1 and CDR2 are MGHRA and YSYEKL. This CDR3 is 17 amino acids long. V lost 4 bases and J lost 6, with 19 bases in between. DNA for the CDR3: TGCGCCAGCAGCCGGCCGGGACACCTAGGAACTAATTCACCCCTCCACTTT. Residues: CASSRPGHLGTNSPLHF.

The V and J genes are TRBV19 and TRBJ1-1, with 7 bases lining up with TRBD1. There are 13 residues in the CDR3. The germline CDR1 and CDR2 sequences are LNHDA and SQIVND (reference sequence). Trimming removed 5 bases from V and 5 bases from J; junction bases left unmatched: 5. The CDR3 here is CASSLQGETEAFF. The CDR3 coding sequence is TGTGCCAGTAGTCTCCAGGGGGAAACTGAAGCTTTCTTT.

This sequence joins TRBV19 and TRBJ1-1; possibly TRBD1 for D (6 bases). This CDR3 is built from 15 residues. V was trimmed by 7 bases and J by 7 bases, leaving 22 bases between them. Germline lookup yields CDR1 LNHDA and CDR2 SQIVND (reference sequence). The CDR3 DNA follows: TGTGCCAGTACCACGAGGGGGGGAAAGGAGGTTGAAGCTTTCTTT. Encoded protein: CASTTRGGKEVEAFF.

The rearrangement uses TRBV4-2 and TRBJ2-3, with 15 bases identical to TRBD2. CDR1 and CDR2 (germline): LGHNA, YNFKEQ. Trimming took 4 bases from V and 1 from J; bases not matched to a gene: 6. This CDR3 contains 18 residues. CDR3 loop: CASSPGLAGGPGTDTQYF. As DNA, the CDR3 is TGTGCCAGCAGCCCAGGACTAGCGGGGGGGCCGGGCACAGATACGCAGTATTTT.

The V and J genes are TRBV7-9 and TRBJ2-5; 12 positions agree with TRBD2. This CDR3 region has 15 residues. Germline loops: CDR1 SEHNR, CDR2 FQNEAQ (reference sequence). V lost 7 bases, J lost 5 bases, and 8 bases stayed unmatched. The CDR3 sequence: CASTRTSGDSETQYF. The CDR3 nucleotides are TGTGCCAGCACCCGGACTAGCGGGGACTCGGAGACCCAGTACTTC.

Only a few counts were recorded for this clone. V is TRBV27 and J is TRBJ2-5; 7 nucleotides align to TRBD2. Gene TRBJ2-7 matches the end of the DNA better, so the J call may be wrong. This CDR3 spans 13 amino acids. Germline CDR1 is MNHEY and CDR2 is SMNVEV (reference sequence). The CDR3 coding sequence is TGTGCCAGCAGGGGAGGGTCGTCCTACGAGCAGTACTTC. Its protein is CASRGGSSYEQYF.

CDR3 residues: CASRRTSGASYEQYF. The CDR3 region has the DNA TGTGCCAGCAGACGGACTAGCGGGGCATCCTACGAGCAGTACTTC. The chain combines TRBV7-9 with TRBJ2-7, with 12 bases aligning to TRBD2. The V and J ends lost 6 bases and 1 base, in that order; junction bases with no gene match: 4. Germline V gives CDR1 SEHNR, CDR2 FQNEAQ (reference sequence). This CDR3 is 15 amino acids long.

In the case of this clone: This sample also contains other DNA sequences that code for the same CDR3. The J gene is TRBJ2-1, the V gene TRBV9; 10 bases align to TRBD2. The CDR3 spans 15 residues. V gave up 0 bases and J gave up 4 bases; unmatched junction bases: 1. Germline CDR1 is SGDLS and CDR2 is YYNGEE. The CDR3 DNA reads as TGTGCCAGCAGCGTAGAAGCGGGGGGGTACAATGAGCAGTTCTTC. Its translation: CASSVEAGGYNEQFF.

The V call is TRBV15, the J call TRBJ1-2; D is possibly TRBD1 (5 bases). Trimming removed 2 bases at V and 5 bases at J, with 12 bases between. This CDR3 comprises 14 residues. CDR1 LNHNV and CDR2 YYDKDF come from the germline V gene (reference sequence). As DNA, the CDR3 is TGTGCCACCAGCAGAACCGACGGGGGGTATGGCTACACCTTC. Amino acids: CATSRTDGGYGYTF.

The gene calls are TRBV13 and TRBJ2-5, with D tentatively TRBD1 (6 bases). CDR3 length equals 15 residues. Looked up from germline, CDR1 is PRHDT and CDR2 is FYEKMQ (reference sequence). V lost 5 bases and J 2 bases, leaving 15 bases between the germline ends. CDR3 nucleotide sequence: TGTGCCAGCAGCCTTTCCAGGGGCTTGCAAGAGACCCAGTACTTC. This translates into CASSLSRGLQETQYF.

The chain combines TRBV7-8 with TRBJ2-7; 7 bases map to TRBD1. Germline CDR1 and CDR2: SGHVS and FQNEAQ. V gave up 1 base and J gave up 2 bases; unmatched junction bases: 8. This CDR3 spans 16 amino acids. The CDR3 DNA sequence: TGTGCCAGCAGCTTAGACGCCGGGACAGCTCCCTACGAGCAGTACTTC. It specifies CASSLDAGTAPYEQYF.

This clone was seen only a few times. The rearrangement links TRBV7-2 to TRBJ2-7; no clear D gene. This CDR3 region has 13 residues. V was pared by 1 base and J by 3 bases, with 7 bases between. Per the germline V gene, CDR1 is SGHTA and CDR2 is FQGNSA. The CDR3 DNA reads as TGTGCCAGCAGCTTAGACAGCTACTACGAGCAGTACTTC. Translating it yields CASSLDSYYEQYF.

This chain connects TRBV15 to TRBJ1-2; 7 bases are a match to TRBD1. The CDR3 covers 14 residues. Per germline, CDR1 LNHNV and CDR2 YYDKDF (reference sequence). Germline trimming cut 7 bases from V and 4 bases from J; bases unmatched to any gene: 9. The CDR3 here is CATNPTGNSYGYTF. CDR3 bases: TGTGCCACCAACCCGACAGGGAATAGCTATGGCTACACCTTC.

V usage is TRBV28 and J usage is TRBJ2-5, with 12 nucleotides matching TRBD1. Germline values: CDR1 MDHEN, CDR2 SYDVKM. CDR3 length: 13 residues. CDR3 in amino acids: CANGDRGRGTQYF. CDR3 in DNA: TGTGCTAACGGGGACAGGGGGCGAGGGACCCAGTACTTC.

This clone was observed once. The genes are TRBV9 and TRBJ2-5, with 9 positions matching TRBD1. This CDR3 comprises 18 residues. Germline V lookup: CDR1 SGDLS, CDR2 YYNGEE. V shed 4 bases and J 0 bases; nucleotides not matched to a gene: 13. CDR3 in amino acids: CASSSLTNRDRDQETQYF. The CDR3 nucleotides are TGTGCCAGCAGCTCCCTTACTAACCGGGACAGGGACCAAGAGACCCAGTACTTC.

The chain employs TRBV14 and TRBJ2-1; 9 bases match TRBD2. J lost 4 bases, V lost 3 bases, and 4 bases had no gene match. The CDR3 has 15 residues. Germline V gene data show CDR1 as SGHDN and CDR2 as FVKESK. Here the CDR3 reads CASSQIAGAYNEQFF. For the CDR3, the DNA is TGTGCCAGCAGCCAGATAGCGGGGGCATACAATGAGCAGTTCTTC.

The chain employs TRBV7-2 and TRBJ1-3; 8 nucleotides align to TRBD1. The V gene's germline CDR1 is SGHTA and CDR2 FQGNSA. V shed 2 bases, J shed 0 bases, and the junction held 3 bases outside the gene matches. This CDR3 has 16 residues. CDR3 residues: CASSLQGAYSGNTIYF. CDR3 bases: TGTGCCAGCAGCTTACAGGGGGCTTACTCTGGAAACACCATATATTTT.

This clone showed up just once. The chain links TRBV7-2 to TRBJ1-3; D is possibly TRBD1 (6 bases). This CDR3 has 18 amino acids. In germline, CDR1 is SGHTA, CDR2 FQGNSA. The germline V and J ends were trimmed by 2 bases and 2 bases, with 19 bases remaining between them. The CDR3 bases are TGTGCCAGCAGCTTACTCGCAGGGCCCAAGGGGGCTGGAAACACCATATATTTT. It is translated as CASSLLAGPKGAGNTIYF.

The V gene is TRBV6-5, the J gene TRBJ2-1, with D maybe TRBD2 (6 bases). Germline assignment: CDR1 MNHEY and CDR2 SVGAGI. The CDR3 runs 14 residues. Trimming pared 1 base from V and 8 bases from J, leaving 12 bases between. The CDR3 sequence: CASSYWGTGDEQFF. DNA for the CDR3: TGTGCCAGCAGTTACTGGGGGACTGGAGATGAGCAGTTCTTC.

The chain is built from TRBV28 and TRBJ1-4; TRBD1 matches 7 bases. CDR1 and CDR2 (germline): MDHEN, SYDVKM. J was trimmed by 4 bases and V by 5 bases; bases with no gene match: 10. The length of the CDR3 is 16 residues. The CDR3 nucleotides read TGTGCCAGCAGTCCCCGACAGGGAAGGGATAATGAAAAACTGTTTTTT. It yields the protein CASSPRQGRDNEKLFF.

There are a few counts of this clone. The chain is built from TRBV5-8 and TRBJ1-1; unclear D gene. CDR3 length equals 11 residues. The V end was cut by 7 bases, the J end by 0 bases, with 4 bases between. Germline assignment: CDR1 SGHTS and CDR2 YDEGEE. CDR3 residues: CASGLNTEAFF. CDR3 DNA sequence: TGTGCCAGCGGGCTGAACACTGAAGCTTTCTTT. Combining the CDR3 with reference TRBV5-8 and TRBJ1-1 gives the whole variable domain EAGVTQSPTHLIKTRGQQATLRCSPISGHTSVYWYQQALGLGLQFLLWYDEGEERNRGNFPPRFSGRQFPNYSSELNVNALELEDSALYLCASGLNTEAFFGQGTRLTVV.

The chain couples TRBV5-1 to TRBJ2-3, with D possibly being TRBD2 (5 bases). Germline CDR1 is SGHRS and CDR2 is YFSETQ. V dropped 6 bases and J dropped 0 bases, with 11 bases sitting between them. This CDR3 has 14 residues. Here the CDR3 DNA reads TGCGCCAGCAACGAGCGGAGAAGCACAGATACGCAGTATTTT. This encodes CASNERRSTDTQYF.

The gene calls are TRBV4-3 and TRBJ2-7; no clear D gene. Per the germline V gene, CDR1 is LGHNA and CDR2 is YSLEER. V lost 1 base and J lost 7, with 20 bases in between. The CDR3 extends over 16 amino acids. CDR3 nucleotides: TGCGCCAGCAGCCAAGGGCTCGGCGGCTCTTACGTAGAGCAGTACTTC. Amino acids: CASSQGLGGSYVEQYF.

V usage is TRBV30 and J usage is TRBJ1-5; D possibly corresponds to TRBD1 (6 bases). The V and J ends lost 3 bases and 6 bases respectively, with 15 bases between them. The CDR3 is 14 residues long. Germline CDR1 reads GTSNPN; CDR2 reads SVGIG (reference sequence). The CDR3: CAWSMTGMGQPQHF. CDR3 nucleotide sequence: TGTGCCTGGAGCATGACAGGAATGGGTCAGCCCCAGCATTTT.